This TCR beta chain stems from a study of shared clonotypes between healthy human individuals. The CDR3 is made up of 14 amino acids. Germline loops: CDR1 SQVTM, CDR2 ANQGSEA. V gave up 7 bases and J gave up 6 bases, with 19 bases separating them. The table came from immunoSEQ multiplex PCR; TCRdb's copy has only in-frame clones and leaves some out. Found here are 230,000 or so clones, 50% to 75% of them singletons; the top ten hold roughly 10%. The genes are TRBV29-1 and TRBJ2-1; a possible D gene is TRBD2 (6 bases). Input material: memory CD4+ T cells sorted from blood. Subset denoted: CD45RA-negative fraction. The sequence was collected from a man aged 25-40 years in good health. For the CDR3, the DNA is TGCAGCGCCACCGGGAGTGGCTTGGTCAATGAGCAGTTCTTC. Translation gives CSATGSGLVNEQFF.